Shown below are 25 T cell receptor beta chains from a single sample sequenced in a study of blood T cell repertoires in COVID-19. Clones were read by immunoSEQ multiplex PCR, and TCRdb kept only the in-frame ones, dropping some. The table has 240,000 or so clones, about 68% seen once. Sequences were obtained from peripheral blood. These receptors all stem from a woman older than 75 with acute or convalescent COVID-19.

The chain combines TRBV4-1 with TRBJ2-7, with a weak D call TRBD2 (6 bases). This CDR3 spans 15 amino acids. V lost 2 bases and J lost 2, with 13 bases in between. Germline CDR1 MGHRA, CDR2 YSYEKL. The CDR3 spells CASSQTTSRPYEQYF. Written as DNA, the CDR3 is TGCGCCAGCAGCCAAACCACTAGCCGCCCCTACGAGCAGTACTTC.

V gene TRBV9 combines with J gene TRBJ1-3; D not certain. V was shortened by 0 bases and J by 0 bases, with 4 bases between the two germline ends. Per germline, CDR1 SGDLS and CDR2 YYNGEE. The CDR3 is made up of 14 amino acids. The CDR3 DNA is TGTGCCAGCAGCGTAGCAGACTCTGGAAACACCATATATTTT. This encodes CASSVADSGNTIYF.

This sequence joins TRBV6-5 and TRBJ1-5; no firm D call. The CDR3 is 13 amino acids. Looked up from germline, CDR1 is MNHEY and CDR2 is SVGAGI. The V gene lost 4 bases and the J gene lost 5 bases, with 9 bases spanning the gap. The CDR3 reads CASSSTRYQPQHF. CDR3 sequence (DNA): TGTGCCAGCAGTTCCACCCGGTATCAGCCCCAGCATTTT.

The genes are TRBV10-1 and TRBJ2-3, with 7 bases lining up with TRBD2. Germline V gives CDR1 WNHNN, CDR2 SYGVQD (reference sequence). The CDR3 loop spans 15 amino acids. V was clipped by 0 bases and J by 2 bases; unmatched bases: 2. The CDR3 loop reads CASSESRLATDTQYF. DNA for the CDR3: TGCGCCAGCAGTGAGTCGCGACTAGCCACAGATACGCAGTATTTT.

V gene TRBV11-2 combines with J gene TRBJ1-2, with 8 bases identical to TRBD1. Unmatched junction bases numbered 6, after V lost 3 bases and J lost 6 bases. This CDR3 has 14 residues. CDR1 is SGHAT, CDR2 FQNNGV, per germline. CDR3 loop: CASSFQDRVDGYTF. The CDR3 coding sequence is TGTGCCAGCAGCTTTCAGGACAGGGTCGATGGCTACACCTTC.

This sequence joins TRBV15 and TRBJ1-2; weak D call: TRBD1 (5 bases). Germline V CDR1 and CDR2: LNHNV, YYDKDF (reference sequence). Trimming cost V 0 bases and J 2 bases, with 16 bases left between them. CDR3 size: 17 residues. In DNA, the CDR3 is TGTGCCACCAGCAGAGAGGGGCTGGCGTTAACGAACTATGGCTACACCTTC. This codes for CATSREGLALTNYGYTF.

This chain joins TRBV4-1 and TRBJ1-5, with D possibly matching TRBD1 (6 bases). This CDR3 is built from 16 residues. The germline gives CDR1 MGHRA, CDR2 YSYEKL. Trimming shortened V by 0 bases and J by 3 bases, and 12 bases separated the two germline ends. CDR3 loop: CASSQDKGTLNQPQHF. CDR3 DNA: TGCGCCAGCAGCCAAGACAAGGGGACACTCAATCAGCCCCAGCATTTT.

The sample holds many counts of this clone. The rearrangement links TRBV28 to TRBJ2-3; 8 nucleotides line up with TRBD2. Germline V gene lookup returns CDR1 MDHEN and CDR2 SYDVKM. This CDR3 has 18 amino acids. The trim removed 5 bases at V and 0 bases at J, leaving 13 bases unmatched. CDR3 DNA sequence: TGTGCCAGCAGTCGAAGCCCGGGACTAGGGACTAGCACAGATACGCAGTATTTT. Protein product: CASSRSPGLGTSTDTQYF.

V is TRBV4-3 and J is TRBJ1-4; possibly TRBD1 for D (6 bases). Germline CDR1 is LGHNA and CDR2 is YSLEER. V lost 5 bases and J lost 0, with 10 bases in between. The CDR3 is 15 residues long. The CDR3 here is CASSAQGATNEKLFF. CDR3 DNA sequence: TGCGCCAGCAGCGCACAGGGTGCAACTAATGAAAAACTGTTTTTT.

The sample holds a few counts of this clone. The chain carries TRBV6-5 and TRBJ1-5; TRBD1 matches 10 bases. The CDR3 runs 15 residues. Germline loops: CDR1 MNHEY, CDR2 SVGAGI. The trim removed 6 bases at V and 5 bases at J, leaving 7 bases unmatched. The CDR3 spells CASSMGQGLHQPQHF. In DNA form, the CDR3 reads TGTGCCAGCAGCATGGGACAGGGGCTACATCAGCCCCAGCATTTT.

This chain uses TRBV6-5 with TRBJ1-5; D might be TRBD1 (5 bases). Trimming pared 6 bases from V and 3 bases from J, leaving 9 bases between. Germline V lookup: CDR1 MNHEY, CDR2 SVGAGI. The CDR3 covers 13 residues. CDR3 protein: CASRQEHNQPQHF. The CDR3, as DNA: TGTGCCAGCAGACAGGAGCACAATCAGCCCCAGCATTTT.

This chain uses TRBV5-4 with TRBJ2-2; no reliable D call. The CDR3 length is 14 residues. Germline CDR1 reads SGHNT; CDR2 reads YYREEE (reference sequence). The V end lost 4 bases, the J end lost 2 bases, and 9 bases lay between the germline ends. CDR3 in amino acids: CASSPTPNTGELFF. The CDR3 DNA reads TGTGCCAGCAGCCCGACTCCCAACACCGGGGAGCTGTTTTTT.

The chain employs TRBV6-1 and TRBJ2-6; 10 bases match TRBD2. The CDR3 totals 18 residues. V lost 6 bases to trimming and J lost 2 bases; unmatched junction nucleotides: 10. Per the germline V gene, CDR1 is MNHNS and CDR2 is SASEGT. The CDR3 bases are TGTGCCAGCAGCGAAAACTGGCTAGCGGGAGCTGGGGCCAACGTCCTGACTTTC. Its translation is CASSENWLAGAGANVLTF.

This rearrangement joins TRBV5-1 to TRBJ1-5, with 9 bases identical to TRBD1. The CDR3 contains 14 residues. Germline V gene data show CDR1 as SGHRS and CDR2 as YFSETQ. Trimming cost V 5 bases and J 11 bases; bases outside gene matches: 11. The CDR3 coding sequence is TGCGCCAGCAGTCCGACAGGGGGGGAAAGGACCCAGCATTTT. It codes for CASSPTGGERTQHF.

This clone was seen repeatedly, ten times or more. This CDR3 is also generated by other DNA sequences in the sample. This chain links TRBV18 with TRBJ1-2; 7 bases fit TRBD1. CDR1 is KGHSH, CDR2 LQKENI, per germline. CDR3 length: 13 residues. Trimming removed 6 bases from V and 5 bases from J; junction bases left unmatched: 6. CDR3 bases: TGTGCCAGCTCTCCGGGACAGAATTATGGCTACACCTTC. Translated, it gives CASSPGQNYGYTF.

The sample holds a few counts of this clone. The V and J genes are TRBV3-1 (or the pseudogene TRBV3-2) and TRBJ2-7; D gene uncertain. The CDR3 totals 16 residues. V was trimmed by 3 bases and J by 2 bases, leaving 17 bases between them. Germline V gene data show CDR1 as LGHDT and CDR2 as YNNKEL (reference sequence). The CDR3 DNA sequence: TGTGCCAGCAGCCATTTCGCCCGAGGCAGAACCTACGAGCAGTACTTC. It specifies CASSHFARGRTYEQYF.

This clone was counted between two and nine times. The chain joins TRBV2 to TRBJ2-3, with a tentative D call TRBD2 (6 bases). Trimming removed 6 bases from V and 6 bases from J, with 16 bases in between. This CDR3 comprises 14 residues. Germline loops: CDR1 SNHLY, CDR2 FYNNEI. The CDR3: CASRPGVPGDTQYF. CDR3 bases: TGTGCCAGCAGGCCGGGGGTCCCTGGGGATACGCAGTATTTT.

The rearrangement links TRBV5-6 to TRBJ1-3; no firm D call. Germline values: CDR1 SGHDT, CDR2 YYEEEE. The V gene lost 4 bases and the J gene lost 0 bases, with 8 bases spanning the gap. This CDR3 contains 14 residues. DNA of the CDR3: TGTGCCAGCAGCCACACGAACTCTGGAAACACCATATATTTT. This encodes CASSHTNSGNTIYF. Together with reference TRBV5-6 and TRBJ1-3, the CDR3 gives the full variable domain: DAGVTQSPTHLIKTRGQQVTLRCSPKSGHDTVSWYQQALGQGPQFIFQYYEEEERQRGNFPDRFSGHQFPNYSSELNVNALLLGDSALYLCASSHTNSGNTIYFGEGSWLTVV.

V and J are TRBV5-8 and TRBJ1-1; TRBD1 might be the D (6 bases). Germline V gives CDR1 SGHTS, CDR2 YDEGEE. V was shortened by 4 bases and J by 2 bases, with 24 bases between the two germline ends. The CDR3 sequence is 18 residues long. CDR3 in amino acids: CASSVTRQERWKNTEAFF. The CDR3 nucleotides are TGTGCCAGCAGCGTAACCCGACAGGAAAGATGGAAAAACACTGAAGCTTTCTTT.

V usage is TRBV4-1 and J usage is TRBJ2-3; tentatively, D is TRBD2 (6 bases). The germline CDR1 and CDR2 sequences are MGHRA and YSYEKL. The CDR3 runs 16 residues. Trimming took off 4 bases at V and 0 bases at J, with 14 bases between the two ends. The chain's CDR3 is CASSPRVGTSTDTQYF. The CDR3 region has the DNA TGCGCCAGCAGCCCCAGGGTAGGGACTAGCACAGATACGCAGTATTTT.

The chain joins TRBV16 to TRBJ2-1; tentative D call: TRBD1 (5 bases). Germline CDR1 is KGHSY and CDR2 is FQNENV. This CDR3 region has 15 residues. Trimming shortened V by 4 bases and J by 1 base, and 11 bases separated the two germline ends. In DNA, the CDR3 is TGTGCCAGCAGCCCACTCCAGGGTTCCTACAATGAGCAGTTCTTC. Protein sequence: CASSPLQGSYNEQFF.

The rearrangement links TRBV7-9 to TRBJ2-1; no firm D call. CDR3 length: 15 amino acids. V was pared by 5 bases and J by 5 bases, with 16 bases between. Germline-derived CDR1 and CDR2 are SEHNR and FQNEAQ (reference sequence). CDR3 sequence (DNA): TGTGCCAGCAGCAAAATGCTAAACAGTGACAATGAGCAGTTCTTC. Protein sequence: CASSKMLNSDNEQFF.

In DNA form, the CDR3 reads TGTGCCAGCAGCTTAGGGTTTCTAGCGGGGGACAATGAGCAGTTCTTC. Encoded protein: CASSLGFLAGDNEQFF. This chain links TRBV11-3 with TRBJ2-1; TRBD2 matches at 10 bases. The CDR3 consists of 16 residues. The ends lost 1 base at V and 5 bases at J; junction bases unmatched: 5. CDR1 and CDR2 (germline): SGHNT, YENEEA. Full variable domain (rest looked up from reference TRBV11-3 and TRBJ2-1): EAGVVQSPRYKIIEKKQPVAFWCNPISGHNTLYWYLQNLGQGPELLIRYENEEAVDDSQLPKDRFSAERLKGVDSTLKIQPAELGDSAVYLCASSLGFLAGDNEQFFGPGTRLTVL.

The chain combines TRBV5-6 with TRBJ1-2; 8 bases align to TRBD1. After removal of 2 bases from V and 6 bases from J, the junction contained 6 bases not matched to a gene. Germline CDR1 and CDR2: SGHDT and YYEEEE. The CDR3 has 14 amino acids. The CDR3 DNA sequence: TGTGCCAGCAGCTTTCTGGACAGGGAACATGGCTACACCTTC. It yields the protein CASSFLDREHGYTF.

CDR3 amino acids: CASSIGQNNEQFF. The CDR3 DNA is TGTGCCAGTAGTATAGGGCAAAACAATGAGCAGTTCTTC. The rearrangement uses TRBV19 and TRBJ2-1; no firm D call. V lost 1 base, J lost 5 bases, and 6 bases lay in between. This CDR3 spans 13 amino acids. Germline loops: CDR1 LNHDA, CDR2 SQIVND (reference sequence).